The next 28 T cell receptor beta chains were all read from a single sample in a study of blood T cell repertoires in COVID-19. Profiled with immunoSEQ multiplex PCR; TCRdb holds only in-frame clones, not every one. The data contain approximately 300,000 clones, roughly 90% of them seen just once; the ten biggest clones take up roughly 6.5%. The sequenced sample was peripheral blood. The receptors were gathered from a man between 18 and 35 years old who had recovered from COVID-19.

The chain employs TRBV18 and TRBJ1-1; 7 bases are a match to TRBD1. The CDR3 length is 21 residues. The germline gives CDR1 KGHSH, CDR2 LQKENI. V shed 3 bases and J 0 bases; nucleotides not matched to a gene: 22. DNA of the CDR3: TGTGCCAGCTCACCTGCAATCGGGACAGCCCCTAAATCCCTCCTGAACACTGAAGCTTTCTTT. This translates into CASSPAIGTAPKSLLNTEAFF.

This chain joins TRBV7-9 and TRBJ1-1; unclear D gene. CDR1 and CDR2 from the germline V gene are SEHNR and FQNEAQ (reference sequence). The CDR3 is made up of 15 amino acids. Trimming left V 1 base short and J 0 bases short, with 9 bases between. The CDR3 sequence is CASSLDLGMNTEAFF. CDR3 nucleotide sequence: TGTGCCAGCAGCTTAGATCTAGGAATGAACACTGAAGCTTTCTTT.

The chain combines TRBV7-2 with TRBJ1-6, with D unresolved. V lost 4 bases, J lost 10 bases, and 11 bases lay in between. CDR1 and CDR2 from the germline V gene are SGHTA and FQGNSA. This CDR3 comprises 13 residues. CDR3 loop: CASSSAGGSPLHF. The CDR3 DNA follows: TGTGCCAGCAGCTCGGCAGGAGGGTCACCCCTCCACTTT.

This chain connects TRBV15 to TRBJ1-2; D gene uncertain. Per germline, CDR1 LNHNV and CDR2 YYDKDF (reference sequence). V dropped 9 bases and J dropped 4 bases, with 18 bases sitting between them. CDR3 length: 14 residues. CDR3 sequence (DNA): TGTGCCACTTCTACCTCCGAAGGCGGCTATGGCTACACCTTC. It codes for CATSTSEGGYGYTF.

The chain carries TRBV29-1 and TRBJ2-3; 9 bases agree with TRBD2. This CDR3 contains 14 residues. The V gene's germline CDR1 is SQVTM and CDR2 ANQGSEA. Trimming at V came to 7 bases and at J to 2 bases, leaving 7 bases not matched to a gene. The CDR3 is CSGLLAGTTDTQYF. In DNA form, the CDR3 reads TGCAGCGGATTGCTAGCGGGGACCACAGATACGCAGTATTTT.

The table lists this clone with a few counts. The chain is built from TRBV5-1 and TRBJ2-7; possibly TRBD1 for D (5 bases). V was trimmed by 3 bases and J by 0 bases, leaving 7 bases between them. This CDR3 has 13 amino acids. Germline CDR1 is SGHRS and CDR2 is YFSETQ. The CDR3 reads CASSSDNSYEQYF. The CDR3 nucleotides are TGCGCCAGCAGCTCGGACAACTCCTACGAGCAGTACTTC.

The V and J genes are TRBV2 and TRBJ1-5, with TRBD1 identical over 7 bases. V dropped 7 bases and J dropped 2; count of bases not matched to a gene: 11. CDR3 size: 16 residues. Germline V gene lookup returns CDR1 SNHLY and CDR2 FYNNEI. The CDR3 spells CASKPTGYAGNQPQHF. The DNA for the CDR3 is TGTGCCAGCAAACCGACAGGGTACGCGGGCAATCAGCCCCAGCATTTT.

The chain carries TRBV11-2 and TRBJ2-2; 9 bases are a match to TRBD2. The CDR3 has 17 residues. Germline loops: CDR1 SGHAT, CDR2 FQNNGV. V shed 1 base and J 2 bases; nucleotides not matched to a gene: 5. CDR3 DNA: TGTGCCAGCAGCTTAGTTTCTAGCGGGATTAACACCGGGGAGCTGTTTTTT. It codes for CASSLVSSGINTGELFF.

The J gene is TRBJ2-7, the V gene TRBV18; TRBD2 aligns across 7 bases. CDR1 and CDR2 (germline): KGHSH, LQKENI. J was trimmed by 7 bases and V by 5 bases; bases with no gene match: 14. The CDR3 is 15 amino acids. The CDR3 loop reads CASSNSGTTPKEQYF. The CDR3 DNA sequence: TGTGCCAGCTCAAATTCCGGGACTACCCCTAAGGAGCAGTACTTC.

This clone was recorded only once. The rearrangement joins TRBV19 to TRBJ2-1, with 7 bases identical to TRBD2. Looked up from germline, CDR1 is LNHDA and CDR2 is SQIVND (reference sequence). The CDR3 contains 18 residues. V lost 2 bases, J lost 6 bases, and 16 bases stayed unmatched. CDR3 in DNA: TGTGCCAGTAGTATAAGGTGGTTAGCGGGTCTCTTAGGCAATGAGCAGTTCTTC. Translating it yields CASSIRWLAGLLGNEQFF.

This chain joins TRBV4-1 and TRBJ1-4; possible D gene TRBD1, 5 bases. CDR1 and CDR2 (germline): MGHRA, YSYEKL. Between the trimmed V and J ends, which lost 4 bases and 6 bases, there was a span of 15 bases. This CDR3 contains 15 residues. The CDR3 loop reads CASSRRDLVDEKLFF. The CDR3 DNA follows: TGCGCCAGCAGCCGAAGGGACTTAGTGGATGAAAAACTGTTTTTT.

This clone was counted once. The chain links TRBV6-4 to TRBJ1-5, with TRBD1 matching over 8 bases. V was clipped by 10 bases and J by 3 bases; unmatched bases: 8. The CDR3 loop spans 14 amino acids. Germline V gene sequence: CDR1 MRHNA, CDR2 SNTAGT. The CDR3 coding sequence is TGTGCCACCCTTGGGGACAGGTCCAATCAGCCCCAGCATTTT. This encodes CATLGDRSNQPQHF.

This chain links TRBV5-6 with TRBJ2-7; D is unclear. Germline assignment: CDR1 SGHDT and CDR2 YYEEEE. Trimming pared 4 bases from V and 6 bases from J, leaving 11 bases between. The CDR3 totals 12 residues. The CDR3 region is CASSTYGGEQYF. CDR3 coding DNA: TGTGCCAGCAGCACCTACGGCGGCGAGCAGTACTTC.

The chain recombines TRBV11-2 with TRBJ2-1; perhaps TRBD2 as D (6 bases). Germline CDR1 is SGHAT and CDR2 is FQNNGV. With 2 bases removed from V and 11 bases from J, the gap between germline ends came to 22 bases. The CDR3 spans 16 residues. This chain's CDR3 is CASSLTPTSLSPQQFF. In nucleotides, the CDR3 is TGTGCCAGCAGCTTAACCCCAACTAGCCTAAGCCCCCAGCAGTTCTTC.

The chain uses TRBV7-3 and TRBJ2-7, with TRBD1 identical over 10 bases. The CDR3 has 15 residues. With V trimmed by 6 bases and J by 1 base, 6 bases remained unmatched. CDR1 and CDR2 (germline): SGHTA, FQGTGA. For the CDR3, the DNA is TGTGCCAGCAGTACCGGACAGGGGGGATCCTACGAGCAGTACTTC. Encoded protein: CASSTGQGGSYEQYF.

The chain links TRBV18 to TRBJ2-2; TRBD1 agrees at 7 bases. The ends lost 2 bases at V and 0 bases at J; junction bases unmatched: 0. Germline CDR1 is KGHSH and CDR2 is LQKENI. There are 15 residues in the CDR3. This CDR3 reads CASSPRGPNTGELFF. Written as DNA, the CDR3 is TGTGCCAGCTCACCAAGGGGGCCGAACACCGGGGAGCTGTTTTTT.

The chain combines TRBV19 with TRBJ2-3; D is undetermined. Trimming took 6 bases from V and 0 from J, leaving 13 bases between them. Germline V gene lookup returns CDR1 LNHDA and CDR2 SQIVND (reference sequence). The CDR3 is made up of 15 amino acids. CDR3 coding DNA: TGTGCCAGTAGCATCTTACGGTCTAGCACAGATACGCAGTATTTT. Residues: CASSILRSSTDTQYF.

A remark on this clone: Other DNA sequences in this specimen translate into the identical CDR3. The chain carries TRBV9 and TRBJ2-2, with 9 bases aligning to TRBD2. Germline V lookup: CDR1 SGDLS, CDR2 YYNGEE. The CDR3 sequence is 16 residues long. V lost 0 bases to trimming and J lost 2 bases; unmatched junction nucleotides: 2. The CDR3 bases are TGTGCCAGCAGCGTAGGACTAGCGGCTAACACCGGGGAGCTGTTTTTT. Translation gives CASSVGLAANTGELFF.

V gene TRBV11-1 combines with J gene TRBJ2-5; 7 bases are a match to TRBD1. Germline-derived CDR1 and CDR2 are SGHAT and FQDESV (reference sequence). The length of the CDR3 is 11 residues. V was clipped by 2 bases and J by 13 bases; unmatched bases: 4. DNA for the CDR3: TGTGCCAGCAGCTTAACAGGGGCTGGGTACTTC. This codes for CASSLTGAGYF.

This clone has a single count. V gene TRBV19 combines with J gene TRBJ1-1; no firm D call. Looked up from germline, CDR1 is LNHDA and CDR2 is SQIVND (reference sequence). The V gene lost 8 bases and the J gene lost 1 base, with 11 bases spanning the gap. This CDR3 contains 13 residues. The CDR3 reads CASADTRNTEAFF. The DNA for the CDR3 is TGTGCCAGTGCAGATACAAGGAACACTGAAGCTTTCTTT.

The table lists this clone with a count of one. The chain has TRBV7-2 and TRBJ1-1; TRBD1 is a possible D gene (6 bases). Germline lookup yields CDR1 SGHTA and CDR2 FQGNSA. The V gene lost 4 bases and the J gene lost 3 bases, with 12 bases spanning the gap. The CDR3 is 14 residues long. CDR3 region: CASSSGVRYTEAFF. Written as DNA, the CDR3 is TGTGCCAGCAGCTCAGGGGTAAGGTACACTGAAGCTTTCTTT. Full variable domain (rest looked up from reference TRBV7-2 and TRBJ1-1): GAGVSQSPSNKVTEKGKDVELRCDPISGHTALYWYRQSLGQGLEFLIYFQGNSAPDKSGLPSDRFSAERTGGSVSTLTIQRTQQEDSAVYLCASSSGVRYTEAFFGQGTRLTVV.

CDR3 DNA sequence: TGTGCCAGCAGCCAAGATCCGGGACTAGCGGGAGCTCCTGCCAGAGAGCAGTTCTTC. Protein sequence: CASSQDPGLAGAPAREQFF. This sequence joins TRBV4-2 and TRBJ2-1, with 14 bases matching TRBD2. CDR1 and CDR2 (germline): LGHNA, YNFKEQ. V lost 0 bases, J lost 10 bases, and 14 bases stayed unmatched. The CDR3 consists of 19 residues.

The V call is TRBV27, the J call TRBJ2-6; D is uncertain. CDR1 is MNHEY and CDR2 is SMNVEV in the germline V gene (reference sequence). CDR3 length equals 16 residues. The V end lost 2 bases, the J end lost 2 bases, and 10 bases lay between the germline ends. The CDR3: CASSLSRVAGANVLTF. The DNA for the CDR3 is TGTGCCAGCAGTTTAAGCCGGGTGGCTGGGGCCAACGTCCTGACTTTC.

J is TRBJ2-2 and V is TRBV11-3; 10 nucleotides agree with TRBD2. Germline assignment: CDR1 SGHNT and CDR2 YENEEA. V dropped 3 bases and J dropped 4; count of bases not matched to a gene: 8. This CDR3 contains 17 residues. As DNA, the CDR3 is TGTGCCAGCAGCTTCCAGGGCAGCGGGAGGGTCACCGGGGAGCTGTTTTTT. It codes for CASSFQGSGRVTGELFF.

The chain employs TRBV18 and TRBJ2-7, with D unclear. The CDR3 spans 13 residues. V was shortened by 3 bases and J by 4 bases, with 10 bases between the two germline ends. The V gene's germline CDR1 is KGHSH and CDR2 LQKENI. The CDR3: CASSPPGIYEQYF. The CDR3 DNA is TGTGCCAGCTCACCCCCAGGTATATACGAGCAGTACTTC.

Concerning this clone: Other DNA sequences in the sample encode the same CDR3. V and J are TRBV6-5 and TRBJ1-2, with D tentatively TRBD1 (5 bases). V dropped 2 bases and J dropped 8 bases, with 12 bases sitting between them. This CDR3 is 13 amino acids long. Germline CDR1 is MNHEY and CDR2 is SVGAGI. The CDR3 bases are TGTGCCAGCAGTTACGTGCAGGGTGACGGCTACACCTTC. Translation: CASSYVQGDGYTF.

This clone has only one observation. The chain combines TRBV5-6 with TRBJ1-2; D ambiguous. Germline V lookup: CDR1 SGHDT, CDR2 YYEEEE. Deletions cut 5 bases from V and 8 bases from J, with 19 bases between. The CDR3 covers 14 residues. CDR3 in amino acids: CASRPTENRKGYTF. The CDR3 DNA is TGTGCCAGCAGACCGACGGAGAATCGGAAAGGCTACACCTTC.

This chain links TRBV13 with TRBJ2-3, with TRBD2 identical over 11 bases. Germline V gives CDR1 PRHDT, CDR2 FYEKMQ (reference sequence). V shed 1 base, J shed 3 bases, and the junction held 9 bases outside the gene matches. This CDR3 contains 18 residues. CDR3 protein: CASSLAPTTSGDTDTQYF. CDR3 in DNA: TGTGCCAGCAGCTTAGCCCCTACGACTAGCGGGGATACAGATACGCAGTATTTT. The variable domain in full, with the rest retrieved from reference TRBV13 and TRBJ2-3, is AAGVIQSPRHLIKEKRETATLKCYPIPRHDTVYWYQQGPGQDPQFLISFYEKMQSDKGSIPDRFSAQQFSDYHSELNMSSLELGDSALYFCASSLAPTTSGDTDTQYFGPGTRLTVL.